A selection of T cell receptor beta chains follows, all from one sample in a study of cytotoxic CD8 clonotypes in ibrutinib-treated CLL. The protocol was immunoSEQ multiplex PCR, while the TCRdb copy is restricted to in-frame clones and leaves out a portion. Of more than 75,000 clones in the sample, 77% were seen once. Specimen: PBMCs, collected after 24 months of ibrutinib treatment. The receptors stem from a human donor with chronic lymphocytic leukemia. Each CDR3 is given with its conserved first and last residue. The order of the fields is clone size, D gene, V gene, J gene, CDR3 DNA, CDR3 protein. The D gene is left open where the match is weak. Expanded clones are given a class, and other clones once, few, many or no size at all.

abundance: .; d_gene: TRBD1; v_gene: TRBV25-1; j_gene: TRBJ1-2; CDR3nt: TGTGCCACACAGTCCTCGGGGACAGGCCCAGGAGGTCATCCTGGCTACACCTTC; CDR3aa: CATQSSGTGPGGHPGYTF
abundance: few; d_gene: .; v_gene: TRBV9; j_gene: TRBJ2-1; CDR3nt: TGTGCCAGCAGCGTAGTTGGGACTCCGCGCGAGCAGTTCTTC; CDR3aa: CASSVVGTPREQFF
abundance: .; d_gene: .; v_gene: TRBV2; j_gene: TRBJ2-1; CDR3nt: TGTGCCACCCTATTTTCTACTACCCTCTACAATGAGCAGTTCTTC; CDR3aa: CATLFSTTLYNEQFF
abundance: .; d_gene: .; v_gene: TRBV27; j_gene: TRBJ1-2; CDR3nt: TGTGCCAGCAGTTTATCGGGGTATGGCTACACCTTC; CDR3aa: CASSLSGYGYTF
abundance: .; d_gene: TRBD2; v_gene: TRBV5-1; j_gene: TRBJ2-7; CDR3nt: TGCGCCAGCAGCTTACATACTAGCGGGAGAAAGGACGAGCAGTACTTC; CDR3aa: CASSLHTSGRKDEQYF
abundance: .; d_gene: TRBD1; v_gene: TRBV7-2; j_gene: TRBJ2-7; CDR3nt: TGTGCCAGCAGCCCGGGACAGGGGTACTCCTACGAGCAGTACTTC; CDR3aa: CASSPGQGYSYEQYF
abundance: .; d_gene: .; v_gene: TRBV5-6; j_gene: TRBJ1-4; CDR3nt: TGTGCCAGCAGCTCTAGACAGCAAGGTGAAAAACTGTTTTTT; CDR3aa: CASSSRQQGEKLFF
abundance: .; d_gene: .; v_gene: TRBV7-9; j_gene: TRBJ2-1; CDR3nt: TGTGCCAGCAGCTTAGTGTGGGATGAGCAGTTCTTC; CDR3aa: CASSLVWDEQFF
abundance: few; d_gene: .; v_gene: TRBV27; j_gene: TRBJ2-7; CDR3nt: TGTGCCAGCAGCCTATCGCCGGAGCGCACCTACGAGCAGTACTTC; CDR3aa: CASSLSPERTYEQYF
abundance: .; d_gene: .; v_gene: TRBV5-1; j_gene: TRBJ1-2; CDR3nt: TGCGCCAGCAGCTTGGCGTTGGAAGGGGTCGGCTACACCTTC; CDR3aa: CASSLALEGVGYTF
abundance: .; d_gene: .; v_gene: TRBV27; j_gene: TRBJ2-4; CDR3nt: TGTGCCAGCAGTCCCCGAAGGATAGAGCGGGCCAAAAACATTCAGTACTTC; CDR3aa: CASSPRRIERAKNIQYF
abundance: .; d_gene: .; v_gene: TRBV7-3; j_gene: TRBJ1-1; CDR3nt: TGTGCCAGCAGCGAAAGGGGGGTTATGAACACTGAAGCTTTCTTT; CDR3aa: CASSERGVMNTEAFF
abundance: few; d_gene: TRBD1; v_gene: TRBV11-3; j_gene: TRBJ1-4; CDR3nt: TGTGCCAGCAGCCCGTCCCGGGACAGGGATCACGCTAATGAAAAACTGTTTTTT; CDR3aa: CASSPSRDRDHANEKLFF
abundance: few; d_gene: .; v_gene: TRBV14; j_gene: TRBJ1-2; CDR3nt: TGTGCCAGCAGCCAAGATTTTTTTCGGGGAGTTAACTATGGCTACACCTTC; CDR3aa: CASSQDFFRGVNYGYTF
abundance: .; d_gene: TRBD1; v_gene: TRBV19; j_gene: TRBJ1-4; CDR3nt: TGTGCCAGTAAGGGACAGGGAGGTGAAAAACTGTTTTTT; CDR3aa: CASKGQGGEKLFF
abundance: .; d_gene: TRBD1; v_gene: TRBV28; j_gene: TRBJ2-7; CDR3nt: TGTGCCAGCAGTCCGGCCGGACAGGGGAGGGAGCAGTACTTC; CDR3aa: CASSPAGQGREQYF
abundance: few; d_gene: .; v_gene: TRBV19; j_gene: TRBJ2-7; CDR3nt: TGTGCCAGTAGCGACAACTACGAGCAGTACTTC; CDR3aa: CASSDNYEQYF
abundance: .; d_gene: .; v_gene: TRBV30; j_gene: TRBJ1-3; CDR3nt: TGTGCCTGGAGTGTAGGTCGGAGTGGAAACACCATATATTTT; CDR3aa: CAWSVGRSGNTIYF
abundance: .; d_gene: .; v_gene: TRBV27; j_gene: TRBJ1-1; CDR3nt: TGTGCCAGCAGGAAAGGGACACTTGAAGCTTTCTTT; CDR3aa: CASRKGTLEAFF
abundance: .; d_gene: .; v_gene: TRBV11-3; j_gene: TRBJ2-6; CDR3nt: TGTGCCAGCAGCCCGGGCGGCTCTGGGGCCAACGTCCTGACTTTC; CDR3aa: CASSPGGSGANVLTF
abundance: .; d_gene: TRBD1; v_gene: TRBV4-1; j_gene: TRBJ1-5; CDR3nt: TGCGCCAGCAGCCAAGATGGCTCCGGGACAGGGATATTTCAGCCCCAGCATTTT; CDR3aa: CASSQDGSGTGIFQPQHF
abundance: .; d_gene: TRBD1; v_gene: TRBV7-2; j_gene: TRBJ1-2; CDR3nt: TGTGCCAGCAGCCCCGCGTCGGACAGGGCCCTTTATGGCTACACCTTC; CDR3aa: CASSPASDRALYGYTF
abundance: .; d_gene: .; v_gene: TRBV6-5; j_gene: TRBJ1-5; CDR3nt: TGTGCCAGCAGCCGCTGGGGGGGCCAGCCCCAGCATTTT; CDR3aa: CASSRWGGQPQHF
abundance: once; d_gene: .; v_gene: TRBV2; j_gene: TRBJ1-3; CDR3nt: TGTGCCAGCAGTGATATAGACTCTGGAAACACCATATATTTT; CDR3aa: CASSDIDSGNTIYF
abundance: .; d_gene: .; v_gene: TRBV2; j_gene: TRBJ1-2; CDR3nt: TGTGCCAGCAGTATCGCTGTGGATCGTGGCTACACCTTC; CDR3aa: CASSIAVDRGYTF
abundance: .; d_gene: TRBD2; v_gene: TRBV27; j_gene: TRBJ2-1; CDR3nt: TGTGCCAGCAGTCCAAAGGCGGGCGGGGGTTACAATGAGCAGTTCTTC; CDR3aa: CASSPKAGGGYNEQFF
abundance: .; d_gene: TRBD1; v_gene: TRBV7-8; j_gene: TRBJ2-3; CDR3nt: TGTGCCAGCAGCGAAGGGACAGGGTTGGGGGATACGCAGTATTTT; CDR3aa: CASSEGTGLGDTQYF
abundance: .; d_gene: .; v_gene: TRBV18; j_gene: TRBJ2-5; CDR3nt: TGTGCCAGCTCACCAGGGCAGGCGGGGGAGACCCAGTACTTC; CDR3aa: CASSPGQAGETQYF
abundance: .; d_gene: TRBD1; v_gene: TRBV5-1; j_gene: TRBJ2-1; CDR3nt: TGCGCCAGCAGCTTGGCCAAGGCAGGGGGCAGCGATGAGCAGTTCTTC; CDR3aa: CASSLAKAGGSDEQFF
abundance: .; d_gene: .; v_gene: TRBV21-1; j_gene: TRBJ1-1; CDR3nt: TGTGCCAGCAGCAAAGATGCGGGAACCACTGAAGCTTTCTTT; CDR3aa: CASSKDAGTTEAFF
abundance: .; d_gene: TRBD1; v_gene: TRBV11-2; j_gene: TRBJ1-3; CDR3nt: TGTGCCAGCAGCTTAGTGACAGGGGTCTCTGGAAACACCATATATTTT; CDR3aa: CASSLVTGVSGNTIYF
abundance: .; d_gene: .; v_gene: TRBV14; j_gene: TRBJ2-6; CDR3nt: TGTGCCAGCAGCCAAGGGGTTGCTAGTAGAAAGGACCTGACTTTC; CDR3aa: CASSQGVASRKDLTF
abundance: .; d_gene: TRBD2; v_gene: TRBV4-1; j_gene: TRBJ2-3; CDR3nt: TGCGCCAGCCGACTAGCGCGCACAGATACGCAGTATTTT; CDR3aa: CASRLARTDTQYF
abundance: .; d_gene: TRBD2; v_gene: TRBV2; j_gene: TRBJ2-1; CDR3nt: TGTGCCAGCAGTGAATTCGTTGGGACTAGAAGTAAGAATGAGCAGTTCTTC; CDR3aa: CASSEFVGTRSKNEQFF
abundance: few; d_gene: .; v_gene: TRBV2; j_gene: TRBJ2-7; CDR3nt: TGTGCCAGCCGGGAGTTCGACTACGAGCAGTACTTC; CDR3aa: CASREFDYEQYF
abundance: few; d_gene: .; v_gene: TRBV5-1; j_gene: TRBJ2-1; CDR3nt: TGCGCCAGCAGCTTGAATCCCCATGAGCAGTTCTTC; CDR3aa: CASSLNPHEQFF
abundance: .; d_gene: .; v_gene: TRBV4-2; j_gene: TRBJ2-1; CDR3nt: TGTGCCAGCAGCCAAGGGGGAACCTACAATGAGCAGTTCTTC; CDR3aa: CASSQGGTYNEQFF
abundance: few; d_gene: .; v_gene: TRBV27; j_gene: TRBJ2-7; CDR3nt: TGTGCCAGCACCGGACTGTACGAGCAGTACTTC; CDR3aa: CASTGLYEQYF
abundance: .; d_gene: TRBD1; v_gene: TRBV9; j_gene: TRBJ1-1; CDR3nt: TGTGCCAGCAGCCAACAGGGGGCCGTAGGAGCTTTCTTT; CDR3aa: CASSQQGAVGAFF
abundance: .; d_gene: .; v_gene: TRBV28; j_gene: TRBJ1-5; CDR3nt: TGTGCCAGCAGTTTAGGGGCGGGAGGGTGGCAGCATTTT; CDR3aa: CASSLGAGGWQHF
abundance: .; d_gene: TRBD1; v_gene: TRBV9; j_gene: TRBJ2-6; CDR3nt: TGTGCCAGCAGCCCCACAGGGGCTGGGGCCAACGTCCTGACTTTC; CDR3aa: CASSPTGAGANVLTF
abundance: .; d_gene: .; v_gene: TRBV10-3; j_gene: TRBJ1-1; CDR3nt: TGTGCCATCAGAAAAGAGCACAGTTTGAACACTGAAGCTTTCTTT; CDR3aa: CAIRKEHSLNTEAFF
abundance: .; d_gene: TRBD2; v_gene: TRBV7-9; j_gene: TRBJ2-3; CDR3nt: TGTGCCAGCAGCTTAGTCCTCGGGAGGTTGGCAGATACGCAGTATTTT; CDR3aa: CASSLVLGRLADTQYF
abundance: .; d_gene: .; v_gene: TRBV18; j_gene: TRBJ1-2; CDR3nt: TGTGCCAGCTCACCCCCCCAGGGGGGCTACACCTTC; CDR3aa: CASSPPQGGYTF
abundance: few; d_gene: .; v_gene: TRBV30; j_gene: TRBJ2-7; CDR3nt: TGTGCCTGGAGTAAACCTGACAGGATAATGTCCGAGCAGTACTTC; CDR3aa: CAWSKPDRIMSEQYF
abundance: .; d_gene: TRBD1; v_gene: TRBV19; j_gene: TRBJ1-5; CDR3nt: TGTGCCAGTAGTCTGACAGGGGCTGAGCAGCCCCAGCATTTT; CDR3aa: CASSLTGAEQPQHF
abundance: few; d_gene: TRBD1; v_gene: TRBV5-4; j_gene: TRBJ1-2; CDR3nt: TGTGCCAGCAGCCACACAGGGGGCGCGGGGGGCTACACCTTC; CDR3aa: CASSHTGGAGGYTF
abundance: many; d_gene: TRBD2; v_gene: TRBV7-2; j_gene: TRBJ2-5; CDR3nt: TGTGCCAGCAGCCCAAGCCCCGGACTAGCTGTGGAGACCCAGTACTTC; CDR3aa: CASSPSPGLAVETQYF
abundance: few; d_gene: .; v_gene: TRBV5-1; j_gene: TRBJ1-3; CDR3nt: TGCGCCAGCAGCGACGGAGATGGAAACACCATATATTTT; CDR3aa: CASSDGDGNTIYF
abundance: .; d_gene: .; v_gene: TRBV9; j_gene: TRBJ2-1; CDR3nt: TGTGCCAGCAGCGTAGAGGGGCAGGGACGCAATGAGCAGTTCTTC; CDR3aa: CASSVEGQGRNEQFF
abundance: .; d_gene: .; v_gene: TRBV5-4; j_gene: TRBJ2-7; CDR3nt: TGTGCCAGCAGCTTGCAATTTAGGGGGGAGCAGTACTTC; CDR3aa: CASSLQFRGEQYF
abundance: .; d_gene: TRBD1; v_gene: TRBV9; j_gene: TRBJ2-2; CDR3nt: TGTGCCAGCAGCCCGTCAGGGGGCGGCACCGGGGAGCTGTTTTTT; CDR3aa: CASSPSGGGTGELFF